The clone carrying this T cell receptor (beta chain) was recorded only once. Antigen unknown. Produced via immunoSEQ multiplex PCR; TCRdb's table is partial and in-frame only. The sample holds 120,000 to 150,000 clones, about nine tenths seen once. A roughly 130-subject validation cohort, separate from the roughly 670-subject first cohort, supplied the donors. Germline loops: CDR1 SGHTA, CDR2 FQGNSA. This CDR3 comprises 15 residues. The V end lost 5 bases, the J end lost 2 bases, and 16 bases lay between the germline ends. This sample is drawn from a study of cytomegalovirus exposure and HLA in healthy donors. Overall study findings and caveats: Rare TCR sequences dominated, though some public TCRs recurred in many donors.

Sequencing input: PBMCs. The chain joins TRBV7-2 to TRBJ2-7; D is perhaps TRBD2 (6 bases). The TCR originated in a man between 18 and 29 years old in good health and CMV-seropositive. The CDR3 DNA reads as TGTGCCAGCAGCGCCTCGGCGGGACTTACCTACGAGCAGTACTTC. Residues: CASSASAGLTYEQYF.